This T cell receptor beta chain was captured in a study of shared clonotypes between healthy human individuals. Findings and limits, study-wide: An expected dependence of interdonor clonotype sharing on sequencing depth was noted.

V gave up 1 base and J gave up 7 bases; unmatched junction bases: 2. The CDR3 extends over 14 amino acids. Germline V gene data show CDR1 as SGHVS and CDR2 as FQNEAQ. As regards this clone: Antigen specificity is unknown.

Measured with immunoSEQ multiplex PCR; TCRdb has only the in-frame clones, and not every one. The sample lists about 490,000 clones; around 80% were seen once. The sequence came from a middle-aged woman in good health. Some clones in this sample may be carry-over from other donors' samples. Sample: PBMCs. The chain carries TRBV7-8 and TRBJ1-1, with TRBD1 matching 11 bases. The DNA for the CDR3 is TGTGCCAGCAGCTTAGTGGGACAGGGGGGTGAAGCTTTCTTT. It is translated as CASSLVGQGGEAFF.